This T cell receptor beta chain was recorded in a study of shared T cell receptors in the human thymus. Method: immunoSEQ multiplex PCR; TCRdb's copy keeps in-frame clones and lacks some. The sample records approximately 580,000 clones, more than 75% being singletons. This sample was also put to use in a study of human thymus T cells. That report adds: Corrective heart surgery yielded resections, and these provided the thymus tissue.

The origin of this receptor is a boy less than two years old with a congenital heart defect. Sequenced material: thymocytes.

The CDR3 reads CASSSVAGEKTYEQYF. For the CDR3, the DNA is TGTGCCAGCAGCTCCGTAGCGGGAGAGAAAACCTACGAGCAGTACTTC. The V call is TRBV11-2, the J call TRBJ2-7; 9 bases line up with TRBD2. Germline V gene lookup returns CDR1 SGHAT and CDR2 FQNNGV. The CDR3 is made up of 16 amino acids. The V gene end was trimmed by 4 bases and the J gene end by 2 bases; junction bases not matched to a gene: 9.